Following are 21 T cell receptor beta chains from one sample sequenced in a study of cytomegalovirus exposure and HLA in healthy donors. The repertoire was sequenced with immunoSEQ multiplex PCR; TCRdb's copy has only in-frame clones and lacks some. The profile shows approximately 160,000 clones, 80% to 90% of them singletons. The specimen was PBMCs. These receptor sequences come from a woman in her 30s in good health and CMV-seronegative.

The chain employs TRBV9 and TRBJ1-4; D perhaps matches TRBD1 (6 bases). V lost 3 bases and J 0 bases, leaving 6 bases between the germline ends. In germline, CDR1 is SGDLS, CDR2 YYNGEE. The length of the CDR3 is 14 residues. CDR3 in DNA: TGTGCCAGCAGCGGGACAGCAACTAATGAAAAACTGTTTTTT. Its translation is CASSGTATNEKLFF.

The sample holds one count of this clone. The chain is built from TRBV29-1 and TRBJ1-2, with D perhaps matching TRBD1 (6 bases). The CDR3 runs to 12 residues. V was trimmed by 6 bases and J by 4 bases, leaving 12 bases between them. Germline lookup yields CDR1 SQVTM and CDR2 ANQGSEA. CDR3 sequence: CSVSGQTYGYTF. The CDR3 DNA is TGCAGCGTGAGCGGACAGACCTATGGCTACACCTTC.

The chain has TRBV4-1 and TRBJ2-7, with unresolved D. The CDR3 covers 13 residues. Trimming removed 3 bases at V and 6 bases at J, with 12 bases between. The germline V gene has CDR1 MGHRA and CDR2 YSYEKL. Here the CDR3 reads CASSQPLTGEQYF. The CDR3, as DNA: TGCGCCAGCAGCCAGCCACTTACGGGCGAGCAGTACTTC.

The chain has TRBV5-1 and TRBJ2-7; D might be TRBD2 (5 bases). The CDR3 has 12 residues. Germline CDR1 is SGHRS and CDR2 is YFSETQ. Trimming left V 3 bases short and J 4 bases short, with 8 bases between. DNA for the CDR3: TGCGCCAGCAGCTCACTAGGGTACGAGCAGTACTTC. Residues: CASSSLGYEQYF.

V is TRBV4-2 and J is TRBJ2-5; unclear D gene. V was clipped by 0 bases and J by 5 bases, with 16 bases between them. Germline CDR1 LGHNA, CDR2 YNFKEQ. The CDR3 totals 16 residues. The DNA for the CDR3 is TGTGCCAGCAGCCAAGATTTAGGACCTTTGGGGGAGACCCAGTACTTC. Translated, it gives CASSQDLGPLGETQYF.

This clone appeared a few times. V usage is TRBV7-9 and J usage is TRBJ1-2, with 7 nucleotides matching TRBD1. V lost 7 bases and J lost 3; bases outside the gene matches: 8. Germline V gene data show CDR1 as SEHNR and CDR2 as FQNEAQ (reference sequence). The CDR3 spans 14 residues. The CDR3 sequence is CASNQGGEYYGYTF. Written as DNA, the CDR3 is TGTGCCAGCAACCAGGGGGGGGAGTACTATGGCTACACCTTC.

This rearrangement joins TRBV30 to TRBJ2-3; TRBD2 aligns across 8 bases. With V trimmed by 0 bases and J by 10 bases, 6 bases remained unmatched. CDR1 is GTSNPN and CDR2 is SVGIG in the germline V gene (reference sequence). This CDR3 has 13 residues. The CDR3 region has the DNA TGTGCCTGGAGTGTACCGGGAGGGCTGGCGCAGTATTTT. Translation gives CAWSVPGGLAQYF. The complete variable domain, with remaining parts taken from reference TRBV30 and TRBJ2-3, reads SQTIHQWPATLVQPVGSPLSLECTVEGTSNPNLYWYRQAAGRGLQLLFYSVGIGQISSEVPQNLSASRPQDRQFILSSKKLLLSDSGFYLCAWSVPGGLAQYFGPGTRLTVL.

The chain combines TRBV6-5 with TRBJ2-7; perhaps D is TRBD1 or TRBD2 (5 bases each). The V end lost 8 bases, the J end lost 0 bases, and 11 bases lay between the germline ends. CDR3 length: 13 amino acids. The germline CDR1 and CDR2 sequences are MNHEY and SVGAGI. The CDR3 DNA sequence: TGTGCCAGCTCCGGGACGGGCTCCTACGAGCAGTACTTC. This gives the protein CASSGTGSYEQYF.

The chain links TRBV4-3 to TRBJ2-1; D perhaps matches TRBD1 (5 bases). The CDR3 runs 13 residues. CDR1 and CDR2 from the germline V gene are LGHNA and YSLEER. V lost 2 bases to trimming and J lost 9 bases, with 11 bases between them. Here the CDR3 reads CASSQSWGGEQFF. Written as DNA, the CDR3 is TGCGCCAGCAGCCAAAGTTGGGGCGGTGAGCAGTTCTTC.

For the CDR3, the DNA is TGTGCCAGCACTGGGGACAGGGGCGGCAATCAGCCCCAGCATTTT. Encoded protein: CASTGDRGGNQPQHF. The chain couples TRBV2 to TRBJ1-5; 10 nucleotides agree with TRBD1. The V gene's germline CDR1 is SNHLY and CDR2 FYNNEI. Unmatched junction bases numbered 5, after V lost 7 bases and J lost 2 bases. The CDR3 spans 15 residues.

The chain recombines TRBV30 with TRBJ2-1; 11 bases line up with TRBD2. Germline V gene data show CDR1 as GTSNPN and CDR2 as SVGIG (reference sequence). The V and J ends lost 3 bases and 1 base, in that order; junction bases with no gene match: 8. CDR3 length: 17 amino acids. The CDR3 loop reads CAWRRQLAGGSYNEQFF. As DNA, the CDR3 is TGTGCCTGGAGACGGCAATTAGCGGGAGGGTCCTACAATGAGCAGTTCTTC. Full variable domain (outside the CDR3, taken from reference TRBV30 and TRBJ2-1): SQTIHQWPATLVQPVGSPLSLECTVEGTSNPNLYWYRQAAGRGLQLLFYSVGIGQISSEVPQNLSASRPQDRQFILSSKKLLLSDSGFYLCAWRRQLAGGSYNEQFFGPGTRLTVL.

The chain joins TRBV5-1 to TRBJ1-2; the match to TRBD1 covers 9 bases. Germline CDR1 is SGHRS and CDR2 is YFSETQ. Trimming removed 0 bases from V and 7 bases from J; junction bases left unmatched: 13. This CDR3 spans 17 amino acids. The CDR3 protein is CASSLEGQGLEIIGYTF. The DNA of the CDR3 is TGCGCCAGCAGCTTGGAGGGACAGGGTTTAGAGATTATTGGCTACACCTTC.

This clone was seen more than once but under ten times. The chain recombines TRBV6-1 with TRBJ1-2; 7 bases agree with TRBD1. Trimming at V came to 5 bases and at J to 5 bases, leaving 5 bases not matched to a gene. The germline V gene has CDR1 MNHNS and CDR2 SASEGT. The CDR3 is 13 amino acids. The CDR3 DNA follows: TGTGCCAGCAGTAGGACAGGAACTTATGGCTACACCTTC. Encoded protein: CASSRTGTYGYTF.

The chain employs TRBV29-1 and TRBJ2-7, with TRBD1 identical over 8 bases. The junction had 8 bases not matched to a gene; V was cut back by 4 bases and J by 3 bases. The CDR3 spans 14 residues. The germline CDR1 and CDR2 sequences are SQVTM and ANQGSEA. The CDR3 loop is CSVAGQGRFYEQYF. CDR3 in DNA: TGCAGCGTTGCCGGACAGGGACGGTTCTACGAGCAGTACTTC.

The rearrangement uses TRBV6-1 and TRBJ1-5; D ambiguous. CDR1 and CDR2 from the germline V gene are MNHNS and SASEGT. The V end was cut by 6 bases, the J end by 4 bases, with 10 bases between. The CDR3 contains 13 residues. CDR3 residues: CASRAQENQPQHF. The CDR3 nucleotides are TGTGCCAGCAGGGCGCAGGAGAATCAGCCCCAGCATTTT.

The CDR3 DNA reads TGTGCCAGCGGGGGGACCAGCTCCTACGAGCAGTACTTC. Translated: CASGGTSSYEQYF. The chain joins TRBV9 to TRBJ2-7; D is possibly TRBD2 (6 bases). The germline V gene has CDR1 SGDLS and CDR2 YYNGEE. The length of the CDR3 is 13 residues. The V gene lost 7 bases and the J gene lost 0 bases, with 11 bases spanning the gap.

This chain's CDR3 is CASSLWGSGNQPQHF. Written as DNA, the CDR3 is TGTGCCAGCAGCTTATGGGGTTCCGGCAATCAGCCCCAGCATTTT. The chain couples TRBV7-2 to TRBJ1-5; D call uncertain. In germline, CDR1 is SGHTA, CDR2 FQGNSA. CDR3 size: 15 residues. Trimming removed 2 bases from V and 2 bases from J, with 10 bases in between.

The J gene is TRBJ1-4, the V gene TRBV4-3, with a weak D call TRBD1 (6 bases). V lost 5 bases to trimming and J lost 8 bases, with 15 bases between them. The CDR3 has 14 residues. The germline V gene has CDR1 LGHNA and CDR2 YSLEER. The CDR3 region is CASSKGQEGEKLFF. The CDR3 DNA reads as TGCGCCAGCAGCAAGGGACAAGAGGGGGAAAAACTGTTTTTT.

J is TRBJ2-3 and V is TRBV5-6, with TRBD2 matching over 10 bases. CDR3 size: 16 residues. Germline V gene sequence: CDR1 SGHDT, CDR2 YYEEEE. The J segment lost 2 bases and the V segment lost 2 bases, leaving 5 bases of the junction unmatched. CDR3 coding DNA: TGTGCCAGCAGCTTACTAGCGGGGACCAACACAGATACGCAGTATTTT. Translating it yields CASSLLAGTNTDTQYF.

V gene TRBV11-2 combines with J gene TRBJ2-1; TRBD1 might be the D (6 bases). The germline V gene has CDR1 SGHAT and CDR2 FQNNGV. The CDR3 has 14 amino acids. V lost 5 bases and J 1 base, leaving 9 bases between the germline ends. Here the CDR3 reads CASSVTGSYNEQFF. The CDR3 DNA follows: TGTGCCAGCAGCGTAACAGGGTCCTACAATGAGCAGTTCTTC. The entire variable domain, with the rest obtained from reference TRBV11-2 and TRBJ2-1, is as follows: EAGVAQSPRYKIIEKRQSVAFWCNPISGHATLYWYQQILGQGPKLLIQFQNNGVVDDSQLPKDRFSAERLKGVDSTLKIQPAKLEDSAVYLCASSVTGSYNEQFFGPGTRLTVL.

This clone was seen more than once but under ten times. The rearrangement joins TRBV7-2 to TRBJ1-2; unclear D gene. The germline CDR1 and CDR2 sequences are SGHTA and FQGNSA. V was cut by 5 bases and J by 8 bases, with 9 bases left in between. CDR3 length: 11 amino acids. The CDR3 sequence is CASSPPGGYTF. CDR3 DNA sequence: TGTGCCAGCAGCCCGCCGGGGGGCTACACCTTC.